One sample yielded the 27 T cell receptor beta chains listed below, sequenced in a study of follicular helper T cells after annual influenza vaccination. Sequencing was performed with immunoSEQ multiplex PCR; in TCRdb, only in-frame clones are kept and a portion is missing. The sample records about 11,000 clones, roughly 80% being singletons. Source: CXCR5- memory CD4+ T cells sorted from blood, taken 6 weeks after influenza vaccination. These receptors all come from an adult who received the influenza vaccine.

J is TRBJ2-2 and V is TRBV28, with 8 bases identical to TRBD1. Per the germline V gene, CDR1 is MDHEN and CDR2 is SYDVKM. CDR3 length: 15 amino acids. With 4 bases clipped from V and 7 bases from J, the junction kept 8 bases outside the gene matches. Written as DNA, the CDR3 is TGTGCCAGCAGTTCCTCCGGGACAGGAGGCGGGGAGCTGTTTTTT. This translates into CASSSSGTGGGELFF.

The chain recombines TRBV10-2 with TRBJ2-1, with D possibly being TRBD2 (6 bases). V was clipped by 0 bases and J by 9 bases, with 9 bases between them. This CDR3 spans 13 amino acids. Germline CDR1 reads WSHSY; CDR2 reads SAAADI. Here the CDR3 DNA reads TGCGCCAGCAGTGAGTCAGGAGGGTCTGAGCAGTTCTTC. This codes for CASSESGGSEQFF.

The rearrangement joins TRBV28 to TRBJ2-2, with D perhaps assigned TRBD1 or TRBD2 (6 bases each). The V and J ends lost 5 bases and 4 bases respectively, with 20 bases between them. CDR1 and CDR2 (germline): MDHEN, SYDVKM. The CDR3 spans 17 residues. CDR3: CASSVPRGLMGTGELFF. DNA for the CDR3: TGTGCCAGCAGTGTACCCCGGGGGCTTATGGGCACCGGGGAGCTGTTTTTT.

The chain has TRBV6-5 and TRBJ1-2; D call uncertain. V dropped 0 bases and J dropped 4 bases, with 12 bases sitting between them. CDR1 and CDR2 (germline): MNHEY, SVGAGI. The CDR3 has 15 amino acids. The CDR3 DNA is TGTGCCAGCAGTTACTCGGGGAGCAACCCCTATGGCTACACCTTC. Translation gives CASSYSGSNPYGYTF.

The genes are TRBV6-6 and TRBJ1-4; D perhaps matches TRBD1 (6 bases). The CDR3 runs to 13 residues. Trimming stripped 9 bases from V and 4 bases from J, with 12 bases between. The germline V gene has CDR1 MNHNY and CDR2 SVGAGI (reference sequence). The DNA for the CDR3 is TGTGCCAGTTTAGACAGGATTAATGAAAAACTGTTTTTT. It yields the protein CASLDRINEKLFF.

The chain has TRBV18 and TRBJ1-1, with D possibly being TRBD1 (5 bases). V was clipped by 5 bases and J by 6 bases, with 19 bases between them. CDR3 length equals 15 residues. Per germline, CDR1 KGHSH and CDR2 LQKENI. The CDR3 sequence: CASSSTPGPRAEAFF. The CDR3 DNA is TGTGCCAGCTCATCAACTCCGGGACCAAGGGCTGAAGCTTTCTTT.

This CDR3 is CASSRTGGTSYNEQFF. The CDR3 nucleotides are TGTGCCAGCAGTCGGACAGGGGGTACCTCCTACAATGAGCAGTTCTTC. The chain joins TRBV7-2 to TRBJ2-1, with 10 positions matching TRBD1. J was trimmed by 0 bases and V by 6 bases; bases with no gene match: 5. Germline V gene data show CDR1 as SGHTA and CDR2 as FQGNSA. The CDR3 has 16 residues. The whole variable domain, filled in from reference TRBV7-2 and TRBJ2-1, reads GAGVSQSPSNKVTEKGKDVELRCDPISGHTALYWYRQSLGQGLEFLIYFQGNSAPDKSGLPSDRFSAERTGGSVSTLTIQRTQQEDSAVYLCASSRTGGTSYNEQFFGPGTRLTVL.

The chain couples TRBV7-9 to TRBJ1-1; no definite D call. The CDR3 spans 17 residues. Germline lookup yields CDR1 SEHNR and CDR2 FQNEAQ (reference sequence). The ends were cut back, 4 bases at V and 1 base at J, with 19 bases in the middle. Here the CDR3 DNA reads TGTGCCAGCAGCTCCCAACCCCTGTTCGGAGAGAACACTGAAGCTTTCTTT. Amino acids: CASSSQPLFGENTEAFF. Complete variable domain (other parts from reference TRBV7-9 and TRBJ1-1): DTGVSQNPRHKITKRGQNVTFRCDPISEHNRLYWYRQTLGQGPEFLTYFQNEAQLEKSRLLSDRFSAERPKGSFSTLEIQRTEQGDSAMYLCASSSQPLFGENTEAFFGQGTRLTVV.

The gene calls are TRBV6-5 and TRBJ2-5; TRBD1 matches at 10 bases. Unmatched junction bases numbered 4, after V lost 6 bases and J lost 3 bases. CDR3 length: 14 amino acids. The V gene's germline CDR1 is MNHEY and CDR2 SVGAGI. CDR3 amino acids: CASRRDRGEETQYF. The CDR3 DNA reads as TGTGCCAGCAGGCGGGACAGGGGTGAAGAGACCCAGTACTTC.

J is TRBJ2-3 and V is TRBV6-5; 11 positions agree with TRBD2. CDR3 size: 16 residues. The germline CDR1 and CDR2 sequences are MNHEY and SVGAGI. Trimming took 4 bases from V and 0 from J; bases not matched to a gene: 3. CDR3 protein: CASSFSGRASTDTQYF. The CDR3 DNA follows: TGTGCCAGCAGTTTTAGCGGGAGGGCTAGCACAGATACGCAGTATTTT.

The chain recombines TRBV19 with TRBJ2-4; TRBD2 is a possible D gene (6 bases). Trimming removed 11 bases at V and 1 base at J, with 18 bases between. Germline values: CDR1 LNHDA, CDR2 SQIVND (reference sequence). This CDR3 is 15 amino acids long. This chain's CDR3 is CAASSMEGAKNIQYF. The CDR3 bases are TGTGCCGCCAGTAGTATGGAGGGGGCCAAAAACATTCAGTACTTC.

The genes are TRBV4-3 and TRBJ2-2; 8 positions agree with TRBD1. The CDR3 covers 17 residues. Germline V gene lookup returns CDR1 LGHNA and CDR2 YSLEER. Unmatched junction bases numbered 8, after V lost 1 base and J lost 4 bases. This chain's CDR3 is CASSQVPRGQGTGELFF. CDR3 bases: TGCGCCAGCAGCCAAGTCCCCAGGGGGCAAGGCACCGGGGAGCTGTTTTTT.

The chain uses TRBV6-5 and TRBJ2-7; possible D gene TRBD2, 6 bases. Germline lookup yields CDR1 MNHEY and CDR2 SVGAGI. The CDR3 is 13 residues long. V was trimmed by 6 bases and J by 2 bases, leaving 11 bases between them. The CDR3 DNA is TGTGCCAGCAGCCGGGACTCCCCCTACGAGCAGTACTTC. It encodes CASSRDSPYEQYF.

V and J are TRBV7-8 and TRBJ1-2, with unresolved D. V lost 2 bases and J lost 0, with 16 bases in between. Germline-derived CDR1 and CDR2 are SGHVS and FQNEAQ. The CDR3 runs to 17 residues. The CDR3 sequence: CASSLSFFQATNYGYTF. CDR3 DNA sequence: TGTGCCAGCAGCTTAAGTTTTTTCCAGGCAACTAACTATGGCTACACCTTC.

The CDR3 sequence: CASSRSGPSNQPQHF. CDR3 sequence (DNA): TGTGCCAGCAGTCGCTCCGGGCCCAGCAATCAGCCCCAGCATTTT. The chain uses TRBV6-1 and TRBJ1-5; D remains unclear. Germline lookup yields CDR1 MNHNS and CDR2 SASEGT. V was clipped by 5 bases and J by 1 base, with 12 bases between them. The CDR3 loop spans 15 amino acids.

The chain carries TRBV7-2 and TRBJ2-2; 7 bases align to TRBD1. The ends lost 6 bases at V and 1 base at J; junction bases unmatched: 2. The germline gives CDR1 SGHTA, CDR2 FQGNSA. The CDR3 loop spans 14 amino acids. The CDR3 is CASRRTGNTGELFF. In DNA form, the CDR3 reads TGTGCCAGCAGAAGGACAGGGAACACCGGGGAGCTGTTTTTT.

As DNA, the CDR3 is TGTGCCAGTAGTATATTTACAGCCAATCAGCCCCAGCATTTT. It is translated as CASSIFTANQPQHF. The chain couples TRBV19 to TRBJ1-5; D remains ambiguous. Germline CDR1 reads LNHDA; CDR2 reads SQIVND (reference sequence). This CDR3 has 14 residues. V lost 2 bases and J 3 bases, leaving 8 bases between the germline ends.

The chain carries TRBV18 and TRBJ2-1; TRBD2 might be the D (6 bases). Germline V lookup: CDR1 KGHSH, CDR2 LQKENI. This CDR3 is 15 amino acids long. V was cut by 4 bases and J by 7 bases, with 17 bases left in between. Written as DNA, the CDR3 is TGTGCCAGCTCACGTACGTCGGGAGATGGTAATGAGCAGTTCTTC. Amino acids: CASSRTSGDGNEQFF.

In this sample, this clone turned up once. The chain recombines TRBV14 with TRBJ2-1; TRBD1 agrees at 7 bases. Unmatched junction bases numbered 12, after V lost 2 bases and J lost 5 bases. This CDR3 is built from 17 residues. In germline, CDR1 is SGHDN, CDR2 FVKESK. The CDR3 DNA is TGTGCCAGCAGCCAACTAACCCGGGACAGCGATGACAATGAGCAGTTCTTC. It translates to CASSQLTRDSDDNEQFF.

J is TRBJ1-6 and V is TRBV27, with D unclear. CDR1 and CDR2 (germline): MNHEY, SMNVEV (reference sequence). Trimming cost V 4 bases and J 0 bases, with 7 bases left between them. CDR3 size: 15 residues. The CDR3 DNA is TGTGCCAGCAGTTCAAGGAGCTCCTATAATTCACCCCTCCACTTT. This codes for CASSSRSSYNSPLHF.

The chain has TRBV29-1 and TRBJ2-7; tentatively, D is TRBD1 (6 bases). V lost 4 bases and J 6 bases, leaving 13 bases between the germline ends. This CDR3 comprises 12 residues. Germline V gene sequence: CDR1 SQVTM, CDR2 ANQGSEA. CDR3 nucleotide sequence: TGCAGCGTTGGGGCGAAAGGGGGCGAGCAGTACTTC. Amino acid sequence: CSVGAKGGEQYF.

The chain has TRBV6-1 and TRBJ1-5; D perhaps matches TRBD1 (6 bases). This CDR3 contains 15 residues. With 3 bases removed from V and 1 base from J, the gap between germline ends came to 10 bases. Germline CDR1 MNHNS, CDR2 SASEGT. The CDR3 DNA follows: TGTGCCAGCAGTGAGAACAGGGCAAGCAATCAGCCCCAGCATTTT. Translated: CASSENRASNQPQHF.

The table lists this clone with a few counts. The CDR3 coding sequence is TGTGCCAGCGGACCCCGAGTGATCTACGAGCAGTACTTC. This gives the protein CASGPRVIYEQYF. The V call is TRBV28, the J call TRBJ2-7; no clear D gene. This CDR3 region has 13 residues. V was pared by 8 bases and J by 3 bases, with 14 bases between. Germline-derived CDR1 and CDR2 are MDHEN and SYDVKM.

The gene calls are TRBV11-3 and TRBJ2-1, with 8 bases that match TRBD2. The germline V gene has CDR1 SGHNT and CDR2 YENEEA. After removal of 5 bases from V and 7 bases from J, the junction contained 7 bases not matched to a gene. The CDR3 sequence is 14 residues long. This chain's CDR3 is CASSPGGAGNEQFF. CDR3 DNA sequence: TGTGCCAGCAGCCCCGGGGGGGCCGGTAATGAGCAGTTCTTC.

The chain uses TRBV7-8 and TRBJ1-5; D uncertain. V was shortened by 1 base and J by 7 bases, with 8 bases between the two germline ends. From germline, CDR1 is SGHVS and CDR2 FQNEAQ. The CDR3 covers 13 residues. The DNA of the CDR3 is TGTGCCAGCAGCTTAGAAATATCGCAGCCCCAGCATTTT. Translation gives CASSLEISQPQHF. Combining the CDR3 with reference TRBV7-8 and TRBJ1-5 gives the whole variable domain GAGVSQSPRYKVAKRGQDVALRCDPISGHVSLFWYQQALGQGPEFLTYFQNEAQLDKSGLPSDRFFAERPEGSVSTLKIQRTQQEDSAVYLCASSLEISQPQHFGDGTRLSIL.

The V gene is TRBV6-1, the J gene TRBJ2-5; TRBD1 matches at 7 bases. Germline V gene lookup returns CDR1 MNHNS and CDR2 SASEGT. CDR3 length: 16 residues. With 1 base clipped from V and 3 bases from J, the junction kept 8 bases outside the gene matches. CDR3 in amino acids: CASSEVGKGGEETQYF. The DNA for the CDR3 is TGTGCCAGCAGTGAAGTCGGTAAAGGGGGCGAAGAGACCCAGTACTTC.

The CDR3 DNA reads TGTGCCAGTAACCCAAAGGCCGGGACAGGGCGTTTTGCTCCGAACACCGGGGAGCTGTTTTTT. Translating it yields CASNPKAGTGRFAPNTGELFF. V and J are TRBV19 and TRBJ2-2; TRBD1 aligns across 9 bases. CDR1 and CDR2 (germline): LNHDA, SQIVND (reference sequence). This CDR3 is 21 amino acids long. The V segment lost 7 bases and the J segment 0 bases; nucleotides outside the gene matches: 21.